This passage covers 10 T cell receptor beta chains from one sample sequenced in a study of T cell responses to AZD1222 COVID-19 vaccine. Clones were read by immunoSEQ multiplex PCR, and TCRdb kept only the in-frame ones, dropping some. The table lists some 110,000 clones, roughly 86% of them singletons. Sequencing used peripheral blood, obtained 28 days after the second AZD1222 dose. The source of these receptors is an adult who received the AZD1222 COVID-19 vaccine.

The J gene is TRBJ2-5, the V gene TRBV5-1, with unresolved D. This CDR3 region has 12 residues. Between the trimmed V and J ends, which lost 0 bases and 5 bases, there was a span of 5 bases. CDR1 is SGHRS, CDR2 YFSETQ, per germline. The CDR3 nucleotides read TGCGCCAGCAGCTTGGAAGGGGAGACCCAGTACTTC. It encodes CASSLEGETQYF.

The J gene is TRBJ2-1, the V gene TRBV7-2, with D maybe TRBD2 (6 bases). Trimming took off 0 bases at V and 3 bases at J, with 9 bases between the two ends. This CDR3 region has 15 residues. Germline CDR1 reads SGHTA; CDR2 reads FQGNSA. CDR3 region: CASSLAQTSYNEQFF. The DNA of the CDR3 is TGTGCCAGCAGCTTAGCCCAGACTAGCTACAATGAGCAGTTCTTC.

The genes are TRBV7-9 and TRBJ2-1; D uncertain. V lost 5 bases, J lost 0 bases, and 8 bases lay in between. CDR1 and CDR2 from the germline V gene are SEHNR and FQNEAQ (reference sequence). The CDR3 spans 14 residues. For the CDR3, the DNA is TGTGCCAGCAGCCCCCTCGCCTCCTACAATGAGCAGTTCTTC. Protein product: CASSPLASYNEQFF.

V gene TRBV4-1 combines with J gene TRBJ1-2; possible D gene TRBD1, 5 bases. Trimming cost V 1 base and J 5 bases, with 11 bases left between them. Germline V lookup: CDR1 MGHRA, CDR2 YSYEKL. The length of the CDR3 is 14 residues. CDR3 DNA sequence: TGCGCCAGCAGCCAAGCTTCAGGGAGGTATGGCTACACCTTC. Protein: CASSQASGRYGYTF.

The chain is built from TRBV19 and TRBJ2-3, with TRBD2 matching 7 bases. The V gene end was trimmed by 5 bases and the J gene end by 7 bases; junction bases not matched to a gene: 21. The CDR3 is 18 amino acids. CDR1 LNHDA and CDR2 SQIVND come from the germline V gene (reference sequence). CDR3 sequence reads: CASSPLSARASGRYTQYF. CDR3 DNA sequence: TGTGCCAGTAGTCCCCTCAGTGCGCGGGCTAGCGGTCGGTATACGCAGTATTTT. Looking up the rest from reference TRBV19 and TRBJ2-3 gives the full variable domain: DGGITQSPKYLFRKEGQNVTLSCEQNLNHDAMYWYRQDPGQGLRLIYYSQIVNDFQKGDIAEGYSVSREKKESFPLTVTSAQKNPTAFYLCASSPLSARASGRYTQYFGPGTRLTVL.

The V gene is TRBV5-1, the J gene TRBJ2-7; possible D gene TRBD1, 6 bases. The V gene's germline CDR1 is SGHRS and CDR2 YFSETQ. V was cut by 0 bases and J by 2 bases, with 9 bases left in between. The CDR3 extends over 14 amino acids. Written as DNA, the CDR3 is TGCGCCAGCAGCTTGGCTGGACAGCCCTACGAGCAGTACTTC. Protein product: CASSLAGQPYEQYF. The complete variable domain, with remaining parts taken from reference TRBV5-1 and TRBJ2-7, reads KAGVTQTPRYLIKTRGQQVTLSCSPISGHRSVSWYQQTPGQGLQFLFEYFSETQRNKGNFPGRFSGRQFSNSRSEMNVSTLELGDSALYLCASSLAGQPYEQYFGPGTRLTVT.

The chain combines TRBV7-8 with TRBJ2-3, with D possibly matching TRBD1 (5 bases). Trimming pared 4 bases from V and 0 bases from J, leaving 8 bases between. The CDR3 spans 14 residues. In germline, CDR1 is SGHVS, CDR2 FQNEAQ. The DNA of the CDR3 is TGTGCCAGCAGCTACCGACAGAGCACAGATACGCAGTATTTT. This codes for CASSYRQSTDTQYF.

The CDR3 protein is CATTRPGLAGGPSADEQFF. The CDR3 nucleotides read TGTGCCACCACCCGACCGGGACTAGCGGGAGGGCCTTCGGCGGATGAGCAGTTCTTC. The V gene is TRBV24-1, the J gene TRBJ2-1, with TRBD2 matching 16 bases. Germline V gene lookup returns CDR1 KGHDR and CDR2 SFDVKD. V was clipped by 8 bases and J by 8 bases; unmatched bases: 17. The CDR3 has 19 amino acids.

The V and J genes are TRBV19 and TRBJ1-2; TRBD1 matches 7 bases. After removal of 5 bases from V and 4 bases from J, the junction contained 10 bases not matched to a gene. The germline V gene has CDR1 LNHDA and CDR2 SQIVND (reference sequence). The CDR3 extends over 15 amino acids. The CDR3 coding sequence is TGTGCCAGTAGTCTCCCTGCAGGGGGAGTCTATGGCTACACCTTC. Translating it yields CASSLPAGGVYGYTF.

This clone has a handful of counts. This rearrangement joins TRBV18 to TRBJ1-6; D remains unclear. This CDR3 spans 13 amino acids. The V end lost 9 bases, the J end lost 0 bases, and 6 bases lay between the germline ends. Germline assignment: CDR1 KGHSH and CDR2 LQKENI. Here the CDR3 DNA reads TGTGCCAGTAGTAGCTCCTATAATTCACCCCTCCACTTT. Its translation is CASSSSYNSPLHF.